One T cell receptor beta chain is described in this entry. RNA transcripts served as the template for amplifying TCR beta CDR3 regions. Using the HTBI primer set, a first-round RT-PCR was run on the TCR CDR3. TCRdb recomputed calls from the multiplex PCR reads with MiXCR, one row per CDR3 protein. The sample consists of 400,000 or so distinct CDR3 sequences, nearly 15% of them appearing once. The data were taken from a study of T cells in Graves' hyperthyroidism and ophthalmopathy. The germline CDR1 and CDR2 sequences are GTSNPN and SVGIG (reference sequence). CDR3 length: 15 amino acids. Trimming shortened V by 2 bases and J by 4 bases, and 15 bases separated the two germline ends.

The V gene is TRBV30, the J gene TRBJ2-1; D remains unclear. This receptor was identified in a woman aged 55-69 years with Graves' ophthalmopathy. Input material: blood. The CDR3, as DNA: TGTGCCTGGAGTCCGAGGCGCGTAGTATACAATGAGCAGTTCTTC. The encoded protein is CAWSPRRVVYNEQFF. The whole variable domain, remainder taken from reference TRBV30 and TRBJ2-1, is SQTIHQWPATLVQPVGSPLSLECTVEGTSNPNLYWYRQAAGRGLQLLFYSVGIGQISSEVPQNLSASRPQDRQFILSSKKLLLSDSGFYLCAWSPRRVVYNEQFFGPGTRLTVL.